This TCR beta chain emerged from a study of blood T cell repertoires in COVID-19. For the study at large: Sites across the United States, Italy and Spain contributed samples from acute and convalescent COVID-19. Sample material is recorded as cDNA or gDNA derived from T cells, B-cell-depleted T cells, or PBMCs.

Data came from immunoSEQ multiplex PCR; TCRdb stores just in-frame clones and leaves some out. Among 60,000 to 85,000 clones listed, around 74% were seen once. This clone was observed once. This receptor was taken from a human donor with acute or convalescent COVID-19. The donor label of this sample is uncertain. Sequencing input: peripheral blood.

The CDR3 DNA reads as TGCGCCAGCAGCGTCCGTGGAGCTAGCGGGGGGGAGACCCAGTACTTC. Translated, it gives CASSVRGASGGETQYF. The J gene is TRBJ2-5, the V gene TRBV5-1; TRBD2 aligns across 11 bases. Germline-derived CDR1 and CDR2 are SGHRS and YFSETQ. The CDR3 totals 16 residues. Trimming at V came to 4 bases and at J to 5 bases, leaving 10 bases not matched to a gene.